This entry lists 28 T cell receptor beta chains sequenced from one sample in a study of T cells in Graves' hyperthyroidism and ophthalmopathy. Amplified TCR beta CDR3 regions derived from RNA transcripts. TCR CDR3 regions were first amplified by RT-PCR with HTBI primers. TCRdb re-called the multiplex PCR reads with MiXCR, one entry per CDR3 protein. Of more than 600,000 distinct CDR3 sequences in the sample, roughly 15% were seen once. The sequenced material came from blood. The receptors stem from a man younger than 35 with Graves' hyperthyroidism.

This clonotype has a handful of counts. The chain joins TRBV7-9 to TRBJ2-7; 16 bases are shared with TRBD2. Per germline, CDR1 SEHNR and CDR2 FQNEAQ (reference sequence). The CDR3 length is 21 residues. Trimming took 5 bases from V and 4 from J; bases not matched to a gene: 20. Here the CDR3 reads CASSPDGPGLAGGPGSYEQYF. The CDR3 DNA is TGTGCCAGCAGCCCTGATGGGCCGGGACTAGCGGGAGGGCCAGGGTCTTACGAGCAGTACTTC. The variable domain in full, completed from reference TRBV7-9 and TRBJ2-7, reads DTGVSQNPRHKITKRGQNVTFRCDPISEHNRLYWYRQTLGQGPEFLTYFQNEAQLEKSRLLSDRFSAERPKGSFSTLEIQRTEQGDSAMYLCASSPDGPGLAGGPGSYEQYFGPGTRLTVT.

This clonotype has at least ten counts. The chain carries TRBV27 and TRBJ2-3; TRBD2 matches at 10 bases. The CDR3 totals 17 residues. V trimming: 0 bases; J trimming: 4 bases; junction bases outside the gene matches: 7. Germline CDR1 reads MNHEY; CDR2 reads SMNVEV (reference sequence). The CDR3: CASSLSPSGSSADTQYF. The DNA of the CDR3 is TGTGCCAGCAGTTTATCGCCTAGCGGGAGCTCCGCAGATACGCAGTATTTT.

This clonotype was observed at least ten times. The V and J genes are TRBV6-5 and TRBJ1-2; 9 nucleotides match TRBD1. The germline CDR1 and CDR2 sequences are MNHEY and SVGAGI. The J segment lost 0 bases and the V segment lost 4 bases, leaving 9 bases of the junction unmatched. The CDR3 runs 17 residues. The DNA of the CDR3 is TGTGCCAGCAGTTCGCGGACAGGGGACACTGCTAACTATGGCTACACCTTC. Its protein product is CASSSRTGDTANYGYTF.

This clonotype was detected ten times or more. The V and J genes are TRBV3-1 and TRBJ1-1, with 9 bases identical to TRBD1. The V gene's germline CDR1 is LGHDT and CDR2 YNNKEL (reference sequence). The length of the CDR3 is 14 residues. The V and J ends lost 4 bases and 4 bases, in that order; junction bases with no gene match: 4. CDR3 bases: TGTGCCAGCAGCCGCCGACAGGGGGGCACTGAAGCTTTCTTT. Protein product: CASSRRQGGTEAFF. Drawing the rest from reference TRBV3-1 and TRBJ1-1, the complete variable domain is DTAVSQTPKYLVTQMGNDKSIKCEQNLGHDTMYWYKQDSKKFLKIMFSYNNKELIINETVPNRFSPKSPDKAHLNLHINSLELGDSAVYFCASSRRQGGTEAFFGQGTRLTVV.

This clonotype was seen repeatedly, ten times or more. The rearrangement joins TRBV28 to TRBJ2-7; weak D call: TRBD2 (6 bases). CDR1 and CDR2 from the germline V gene are MDHEN and SYDVKM. This CDR3 region has 16 residues. V gave up 3 bases and J gave up 0 bases, with 15 bases separating them. The CDR3 DNA is TGTGCCAGCAGTTTCCCCGTTAGCGGTAGCTCCTACGAGCAGTACTTC. Its translation: CASSFPVSGSSYEQYF.

A few counts support this clonotype. This chain joins TRBV25-1 and TRBJ2-5; D uncertain. V shed 6 bases and J shed 2 bases, with 10 bases lying between them. CDR1 and CDR2 from the germline V gene are MGHDK and SYGVNS. The CDR3 loop spans 13 amino acids. The CDR3 sequence is CASRLVGQETQYF. The CDR3 DNA reads TGTGCCAGCAGGCTAGTGGGTCAAGAGACCCAGTACTTC.

There are a few counts of this clonotype. The CDR3 DNA reads TGTGCCAGCAGCTTGTGGCCAAACACCATATATTTT. Amino acids: CASSLWPNTIYF. The rearrangement uses TRBV5-6 and TRBJ1-3; D is undetermined. Germline CDR1 and CDR2: SGHDT and YYEEEE. The CDR3 length is 12 residues. The V end was cut by 1 base, the J end by 6 bases, with 5 bases between.

The table lists this clonotype with a few counts. The V and J genes are TRBV3-1 and TRBJ2-7; 9 bases are a match to TRBD2. This CDR3 is built from 14 residues. CDR1 LGHDT and CDR2 YNNKEL come from the germline V gene (reference sequence). V shed 5 bases, J shed 2 bases, and the junction held 4 bases outside the gene matches. In DNA form, the CDR3 reads TGTGCCAGCAGCGATAGCGGGAGCCCCTACGAGCAGTACTTC. It translates to CASSDSGSPYEQYF.

V gene TRBV28 combines with J gene TRBJ1-3; TRBD1 is a possible D gene (5 bases). Trimming removed 3 bases from V and 1 base from J, with 16 bases in between. CDR3 length equals 17 residues. Germline lookup yields CDR1 MDHEN and CDR2 SYDVKM. The CDR3, as DNA: TGTGCCAGCAGTTTCGGGGCAGGGACCATTTCTGGAAACACCATATATTTT. This codes for CASSFGAGTISGNTIYF.

Many counts were recorded for this clonotype. The chain uses TRBV11-2 and TRBJ2-1; no definite D call. Looked up from germline, CDR1 is SGHAT and CDR2 is FQNNGV. V was pared by 4 bases and J by 8 bases, with 6 bases between. The CDR3 sequence is 11 residues long. CDR3 bases: TGTGCCAGCAGCTCCCCCGATGAGCAGTTCTTC. This translates into CASSSPDEQFF.

This clonotype was recorded many times. The rearrangement uses TRBV27 and TRBJ2-7; 7 nucleotides agree with TRBD2. Germline values: CDR1 MNHEY, CDR2 SMNVEV (reference sequence). The J segment lost 3 bases and the V segment lost 4 bases, leaving 3 bases of the junction unmatched. The CDR3 totals 13 residues. The CDR3 here is CASSSGTIYEQYF. Here the CDR3 DNA reads TGTGCCAGCAGTTCCGGGACTATCTACGAGCAGTACTTC.

The rearrangement joins TRBV20-1 to TRBJ1-5; 10 positions agree with TRBD1. Trimming removed 5 bases from V and 4 bases from J; junction bases left unmatched: 5. The V gene's germline CDR1 is DFQATT and CDR2 SNEGSKA (reference sequence). The CDR3 is 14 residues long. The CDR3: CSASRDRGNQPQHF. The CDR3, as DNA: TGCAGTGCTTCACGGGACAGGGGAAATCAGCCCCAGCATTTT.

This clonotype has more than one count but fewer than ten. Here the CDR3 DNA reads TGTGCCAGCAGCTTGGGAGCGGGGAGCGAGCAGTACTTC. Its translation: CASSLGAGSEQYF. The genes are TRBV5-6 and TRBJ2-7, with 7 bases that match TRBD2. The V gene end was trimmed by 0 bases and the J gene end by 6 bases; junction bases not matched to a gene: 3. The germline gives CDR1 SGHDT, CDR2 YYEEEE. This CDR3 region has 13 residues.

This chain joins TRBV30 and TRBJ2-3; 7 bases map to TRBD2. The germline V gene has CDR1 GTSNPN and CDR2 SVGIG (reference sequence). This CDR3 region has 16 residues. Trimming at V came to 6 bases and at J to 2 bases, leaving 14 bases not matched to a gene. CDR3 protein: CACQSGKMRHTDTQYF. CDR3 DNA sequence: TGTGCCTGTCAAAGCGGGAAAATGAGGCACACAGATACGCAGTATTTT.

This clonotype was picked up many times. The chain carries TRBV7-8 and TRBJ2-1, with 7 bases that match TRBD2. CDR3 size: 16 residues. The ends lost 2 bases at V and 8 bases at J; junction bases unmatched: 12. Germline V gives CDR1 SGHVS, CDR2 FQNEAQ. This CDR3 reads CASSLRAGKPSDEQFF. The CDR3 DNA reads TGTGCCAGCAGCTTACGAGCGGGAAAACCTTCGGATGAGCAGTTCTTC. Using reference TRBV7-8 and TRBJ2-1 for the parts outside the CDR3, the full variable domain is GAGVSQSPRYKVAKRGQDVALRCDPISGHVSLFWYQQALGQGPEFLTYFQNEAQLDKSGLPSDRFFAERPEGSVSTLKIQRTQQEDSAVYLCASSLRAGKPSDEQFFGPGTRLTVL.

The CDR3 loop reads CASSVDPRMKTKDTQYF. The CDR3 DNA sequence: TGTGCCAGCAGCGTAGACCCTCGTATGAAGACTAAAGATACGCAGTATTTT. The rearrangement joins TRBV9 to TRBJ2-3, with D possibly matching TRBD2 (5 bases). The CDR3 covers 17 residues. Germline V gene lookup returns CDR1 SGDLS and CDR2 YYNGEE. V dropped 0 bases and J dropped 5 bases, with 19 bases sitting between them.

Worth noting for this clonotype: Possible read error: a much larger clone is one base away. The chain has TRBV15 and TRBJ2-1; 13 bases are a match to TRBD2. The DNA end lines up better with TRBJ2-7; the J call may be wrong. The CDR3 runs to 17 residues. Per the germline V gene, CDR1 is LNHNV and CDR2 is YYDKDF (reference sequence). CDR3 in DNA: TGTGCCACCAGCAGAGGCTTTGGACTAGCGGGAGACAATGAGCAGTACTTC. Translation: CATSRGFGLAGDNEQYF.

The chain links TRBV20-1 to TRBJ1-5, with 10 bases aligning to TRBD1. The CDR3 is 15 amino acids. V was clipped by 6 bases and J by 5 bases; unmatched bases: 10. From germline, CDR1 is DFQATT and CDR2 SNEGSKA (reference sequence). This chain's CDR3 is CSATRTGGTDQPQHF. In nucleotides, the CDR3 is TGCAGTGCAACTAGGACAGGGGGTACGGATCAGCCCCAGCATTTT.

This clonotype was seen many times. The rearrangement links TRBV2 to TRBJ2-3; 9 nucleotides match TRBD2. This CDR3 region has 14 residues. The germline V gene encodes CDR1 SNHLY and CDR2 FYNNEI. V was pared by 4 bases and J by 6 bases, with 5 bases of the junction left unmatched. The CDR3: CASSVEAGGDTQYF. The CDR3 DNA follows: TGTGCCAGCAGTGTCGAAGCGGGGGGCGATACGCAGTATTTT.

This clonotype was recorded at least ten times. The chain combines TRBV7-3 with TRBJ1-1; no definite D call. Germline CDR1 SGHTA, CDR2 FQGTGA. The CDR3 has 14 amino acids. V lost 2 bases, J lost 0 bases, and 7 bases lay in between. CDR3 in DNA: TGTGCCAGCAGCTTATCCGGGTTGAACACTGAAGCTTTCTTT. It specifies CASSLSGLNTEAFF.

The V gene is TRBV5-6, the J gene TRBJ1-1, with D maybe TRBD1 (5 bases). Germline V gene data show CDR1 as SGHDT and CDR2 as YYEEEE. V was cut by 4 bases and J by 5 bases, with 15 bases left in between. The CDR3 has 14 amino acids. In DNA form, the CDR3 reads TGTGCCAGCAGCCTCCGACAGATGGGGACTGAAGCTTTCTTT. Translation gives CASSLRQMGTEAFF.

This clonotype was detected a few times. This chain connects TRBV15 to TRBJ2-3; 9 nucleotides match TRBD2. This CDR3 has 20 residues. Per the germline V gene, CDR1 is LNHNV and CDR2 is YYDKDF (reference sequence). V shed 2 bases and J 3 bases; nucleotides not matched to a gene: 18. In nucleotides, the CDR3 is TGTGCCACCAGCAGATTTATCCCTAGCGGGGCCAGAGCGGGAACAGATACGCAGTATTTT. Translating gives CATSRFIPSGARAGTDTQYF.

There are a few counts of this clonotype. The rearrangement links TRBV27 to TRBJ2-3; D is ambiguous. There are 17 residues in the CDR3. Germline values: CDR1 MNHEY, CDR2 SMNVEV (reference sequence). Trimming cost V 6 bases and J 3 bases, with 22 bases left between them. The DNA for the CDR3 is TGTGCCAGCAGAGCCCTCGCGTTAGCTTTACCAACAGATACGCAGTATTTT. Amino acid sequence: CASRALALALPTDTQYF.

This clonotype was counted many times. The rearrangement uses TRBV20-1 and TRBJ2-1; 9 bases match TRBD2. In germline, CDR1 is DFQATT, CDR2 SNEGSKA (reference sequence). This CDR3 is built from 14 residues. Unmatched junction bases numbered 3, after V lost 3 bases and J lost 3 bases. The CDR3 region has the DNA TGCAGTGCTAGCGGGACTAGCATCTACAATGAGCAGTTCTTC. Its protein product is CSASGTSIYNEQFF.

Ten or more counts support this clonotype. The rearrangement uses TRBV6-2 or TRBV6-3 and TRBJ2-7; TRBD2 matches at 13 bases. The CDR3 has 15 residues. Germline assignment: CDR1 MNHEY and CDR2 SVGEGT. The junction had 5 bases not matched to a gene; V was cut back by 6 bases and J by 3 bases. CDR3 sequence (DNA): TGTGCCAGCAGGCCGAGACTAGCGGGAGGCTACGAGCAGTACTTC. Its translation is CASRPRLAGGYEQYF.

This clonotype has at least ten counts. J is TRBJ2-7 and V is TRBV6-2 or TRBV6-3; 11 bases are shared with TRBD2. Germline CDR1 is MNHEY and CDR2 is SVGEGT. V lost 5 bases and J lost 1; bases outside the gene matches: 7. CDR3 length: 16 residues. CDR3 region: CASSPSLAGGSYEQYF. CDR3 DNA sequence: TGTGCCAGCAGTCCCAGTCTAGCGGGAGGTTCCTACGAGCAGTACTTC.

This clonotype was seen ten or more times. The chain uses TRBV2 and TRBJ2-2; 8 nucleotides agree with TRBD2. This CDR3 region has 19 residues. With V trimmed by 8 bases and J by 3 bases, 20 bases remained unmatched. CDR1 is SNHLY and CDR2 is FYNNEI in the germline V gene. The CDR3 spells CASAVKRWPGGGDTGELFF. The DNA of the CDR3 is TGTGCCAGCGCAGTGAAACGATGGCCGGGAGGGGGAGACACCGGGGAGCTGTTTTTT.

This clonotype came up many times. The chain has TRBV6-2 or TRBV6-3 and TRBJ2-7; D uncertain. CDR3 length: 14 residues. V was trimmed by 6 bases and J by 3 bases, leaving 15 bases between them. Germline CDR1 and CDR2: MNHEY and SVGEGT. CDR3 region: CASRFDGASYEQYF. The CDR3 region has the DNA TGTGCCAGCAGATTCGACGGAGCCAGCTACGAGCAGTACTTC.